The 10 T cell receptor beta chains reported below all come from one sample, sequenced in a study of cytomegalovirus exposure and HLA in healthy donors. PCR primers comprised 60 Vbeta and 13 Jbeta primers. Here immunoSEQ multiplex PCR was the method, and the copy in TCRdb shows in-frame clones only, minus some. This repertoire includes under 95,000 clones. Sequencing was carried out using PBMCs. These receptors originate from a female donor in good health and CMV-seropositive.

The chain recombines TRBV6-5 with TRBJ1-4; tentative D call: TRBD1 (5 bases). V lost 6 bases and J 6 bases, leaving 14 bases between the germline ends. The CDR3 runs 14 residues. The germline V gene encodes CDR1 MNHEY and CDR2 SVGAGI. The CDR3 coding sequence is TGTGCCAGCAGCGTTACGGGACTGGATGAAAAACTGTTTTTT. This gives the protein CASSVTGLDEKLFF.

The V and J genes are TRBV6-5 and TRBJ1-5, with TRBD1 matching 8 bases. V shed 5 bases, J shed 7 bases, and the junction held 10 bases outside the gene matches. CDR3 length equals 15 residues. Germline V CDR1 and CDR2: MNHEY, SVGAGI. As DNA, the CDR3 is TGTGCCAGCAGTCCTCAACAGGGGGTTGACCAGCCCCAGCATTTT. This codes for CASSPQQGVDQPQHF.

The chain carries TRBV29-1 and TRBJ2-7; TRBD1 matches at 11 bases. Germline V gene lookup returns CDR1 SQVTM and CDR2 ANQGSEA. Trimming at V came to 0 bases and at J to 4 bases, leaving 8 bases not matched to a gene. The CDR3 has 16 amino acids. The CDR3 protein is CSVEDGTGGTGYEQYF. DNA for the CDR3: TGCAGCGTTGAAGATGGGACAGGGGGAACAGGGTACGAGCAGTACTTC.

Here the CDR3 DNA reads TGCGCCAGCAGACCGGGACAGGGGGCCGACGAGCAGTACTTC. This encodes CASRPGQGADEQYF. The gene calls are TRBV5-1 and TRBJ2-7, with 12 bases aligning to TRBD1. Germline-derived CDR1 and CDR2 are SGHRS and YFSETQ. CDR3 length: 14 residues. The junction had 5 bases not matched to a gene; V was cut back by 5 bases and J by 5 bases. The full variable domain, in which reference TRBV5-1 and TRBJ2-7 provide the parts outside the CDR3, is KAGVTQTPRYLIKTRGQQVTLSCSPISGHRSVSWYQQTPGQGLQFLFEYFSETQRNKGNFPGRFSGRQFSNSRSEMNVSTLELGDSALYLCASRPGQGADEQYFGPGTRLTVT.

V is TRBV6-5 and J is TRBJ1-1; 9 nucleotides match TRBD1. The CDR3 is 15 residues long. The ends lost 6 bases at V and 4 bases at J; junction bases unmatched: 9. The germline V gene has CDR1 MNHEY and CDR2 SVGAGI. In nucleotides, the CDR3 is TGTGCCAGCAGGCGGGCGGGACAGGGTGGCACTGAAGCTTTCTTT. Its protein product is CASRRAGQGGTEAFF.

This chain uses TRBV9 with TRBJ1-2; a possible D gene is TRBD1 (5 bases). Germline V CDR1 and CDR2: SGDLS, YYNGEE. The CDR3 runs 14 residues. V lost 3 bases and J 2 bases, leaving 11 bases between the germline ends. CDR3 sequence reads: CASSAKGRNYGYTF. CDR3 DNA sequence: TGTGCCAGCAGCGCCAAGGGGCGAAACTATGGCTACACCTTC. The variable domain in full, with the rest retrieved from reference TRBV9 and TRBJ1-2, is DSGVTQTPKHLITATGQRVTLRCSPRSGDLSVYWYQQSLDQGLQFLIQYYNGEERAKGNILERFSAQQFPDLHSELNLSSLELGDSALYFCASSAKGRNYGYTFGSGTRLTVV.

V and J are TRBV6-1 and TRBJ2-7; 7 positions match TRBD1. The CDR3 spans 14 residues. Germline CDR1 and CDR2: MNHNS and SASEGT. J gave up 3 bases and V 6 bases, and 8 bases lay outside the gene matches. The CDR3 nucleotides read TGTGCCAGCAGCCACGGGACAGCGTTCTACGAGCAGTACTTC. Translation: CASSHGTAFYEQYF.

This chain joins TRBV28 and TRBJ2-3; D is uncertain. The germline gives CDR1 MDHEN, CDR2 SYDVKM. Trimming removed 2 bases from V and 3 bases from J, with 12 bases in between. The CDR3 length is 15 residues. The CDR3 spells CASSLLQVWTDTQYF. Here the CDR3 DNA reads TGTGCCAGCAGTTTACTTCAGGTCTGGACAGATACGCAGTATTTT.

The V gene is TRBV18, the J gene TRBJ1-6; 7 bases are a match to TRBD1. Per germline, CDR1 KGHSH and CDR2 LQKENI. CDR3 length: 16 residues. J was trimmed by 7 bases and V by 4 bases; bases with no gene match: 10. The CDR3 protein is CASSLTGKGLNSPLHF. CDR3 DNA: TGTGCCAGCTCACTGACAGGGAAAGGACTCAATTCACCCCTCCACTTT. The full variable domain, in which reference TRBV18 and TRBJ1-6 provide the parts outside the CDR3, is NAGVMQNPRHLVRRRGQEARLRCSPMKGHSHVYWYRQLPEEGLKFMVYLQKENIIDESGMPKERFSAEFPKEGPSILRIQQVVRGDSAAYFCASSLTGKGLNSPLHFGNGTRLTVT.

The chain employs TRBV5-1 and TRBJ2-7, with TRBD1 matching over 8 bases. V shed 4 bases and J 4 bases; nucleotides not matched to a gene: 7. This CDR3 is built from 14 residues. In germline, CDR1 is SGHRS, CDR2 YFSETQ. CDR3 sequence reads: CASSEGQGLYEQYF. DNA of the CDR3: TGCGCCAGCAGCGAAGGACAGGGTTTATACGAGCAGTACTTC.